This T cell receptor beta chain was sequenced in a study of CD8 T cells in Susac syndrome. Reverse transcription of about 0.5 to 1 ug RNA used random hexamers. TCRdb reprocessed the immunoSEQ multiplex PCR reads via MiXCR and lists one record per CDR3 protein. The sample carries roughly 150,000 distinct CDR3 sequences, approximately 96% recorded once. The sequenced target, TCR beta, came from blood CD8+ and CD4+ T cells. The CDR3 is 12 amino acids. V was clipped by 0 bases and J by 5 bases, with 7 bases between them. Germline lookup yields CDR1 GTSNPN and CDR2 SVGIG (reference sequence). The genes are TRBV30 and TRBJ1-1; no clear D. The receptor comes from a human donor with multiple sclerosis. Sequencing was done on a sample of CD8+ T cells from PBMCs. The CDR3 region has the DNA TGTGCCTGGAGTGTAGGGCGAACTGAAGCTTTCTTT. Translation: CAWSVGRTEAFF.